Sequencing of this TCR beta chain was carried out in a study of cytomegalovirus exposure and HLA in healthy donors (dated by TCRdb to 2017 to 2019). About the full investigation: An earlier analysis of some 600 of the donors reported 276 Gb of sequence data and 95 million to 130 million unique TCR beta sequences obtained from about 179 million T cells. Class I and class II HLA loci were covered by the typing at four-digit resolution. Every repertoire in the discovery cohort had been generated on one and the same sequencing platform. A later analysis re-analyzed previously published TCR beta repertoires from hundreds of donors and added high-resolution HLA genotyping to study TCR occurrence patterns. The study combined high-throughput TCR immunosequencing, statistical association of individual TCRs with disease status, and machine learning to predict cytomegalovirus infection status. The study profiled the T cell repertoires of around 700 subjects by immunosequencing and related them to cytomegalovirus serostatus. Besides the first cohort of 500 to 700 subjects, a separate validation cohort made up of 95 to 150 different subjects was used. A later genetic analysis used genome-wide SNP genotypes for about 60% of the 666 donors, treating that subset as a discovery cohort. An earlier analysis of more than 450 of the donors used high-throughput TCR beta sequencing to judge whether each TCR beta V gene segment behaved as functional or pseudogenic. Because of strong linkage in the cohort, four to six DR-DQ haplotypes were treated as single units for association and clustering. An early release covering just under 650 HLA-typed donors comprised 250 to 350 gigabases of sequencing data and 65 million to 100 million unique TCR sequences. The number of donors typed differed by locus, with 629-630 for A, B, C, DRB1 and DQB1, more than 500 for DQA1, over 600 for DPA1, and around 460 for DPB1. Rather than drawing on any new phenotypic data, the later analysis identified candidate immune exposures from TCR beta sequences and the way those sequences occurred across donors. On average, roughly 250,000 unique TCR beta nucleotide sequences were sequenced per donor among a few hundred genotyped donors of the cohort, with around 19% of those sequences being non-productive. Alongside the repertoire data, information on donor age, sex, ethnicity and CMV serostatus was compiled. Of the roughly 400 genotyped donors, 81% fell in the genetic ancestry cluster associated with self-reported Caucasian donors. The study aimed to test whether cataloging public T cell receptors could reveal signatures of past pathogen exposure.

Comment on this clone: This clone's antigen is unknown. Per-base quality was not reported, and no clone a single base away is much larger than it. The same CDR3 can be traced to other DNA sequences in this sample.

V is reduced by 0 bases and J by 3 bases, leaving a spacing of 6 bases between them. The germline V gene gives CDR1 as MGHRA and CDR2 as YSYEKL. The CDR3 holds 13 amino acids from the cysteine to the phenylalanine. Just the 39-base CDR3 DNA is kept, in frame starting at base 1. The paper as a whole reports these results and caveats: Three of the identified cytomegalovirus-associated TCR beta chains were confirmed in vitro to be specific for cytomegalovirus antigens. In a later analysis, several top co-occurrence clusters were reported to appear linked to parvovirus B19, influenza, CMV and Epstein-Barr virus. A later analysis found that HLA-associated TCR beta chains were more clonally expanded and had lower generation probabilities than equally common non-associated chains. V-gene and J-gene trimming of TCR beta chains was associated with a missense DCLRE1C variant in a later genetic analysis, and the association was replicated in an independent cohort. In a later analysis, most CMV-associated TCR beta chains were found to appear HLA-restricted, with HLA associations seemingly driven largely by CMV exposure. The earlier analysis of approximately 560 of the donors excluded some 15 rarely observed V segments, including chromosome 9 orphons, because counts were too low. Most TCR sequences were observed very rarely across donors, whereas some public TCRs were present in many individuals. The 87-base-pair reads could not distinguish some IMGT-functional V segments, including TRBV6-2 and TRBV6-3, so those segments were excluded. In a later genetic analysis, fewer N-insertions in productive TCRs were reported among donors in an Asian-associated ancestry cluster than the 666-donor mean. For the cohort, immune exposure information was limited to CMV serostatus. In both the original and validation cohorts, the classifier was reported to diagnose cytomegalovirus status with high specificity and sensitivity. Because HLA typing was unavailable for some donors at each locus, only the typed subset was used in association tests. Only TCR beta chains were sequenced in this cohort, and the absence of alpha or paired-chain data limited detectable features. The sequencing pipeline was judged likely to have produced a cluster of highly shared sequence variants as a technical artifact. At a false discovery rate of 0.05, a later analysis linked 16,000 or so TCR beta sequences to specific HLA alleles. Linkage disequilibrium might explain the correlated functional status among segregating V segments, but an unknown experimental factor could not be ruled out. In the study, 164 TCR beta chains were listed as associated with cytomegalovirus. Presence/absence analyses assumed roughly uniform sequencing depth across donors, an assumption that may not hold. A later analysis found that TCR association rates varied across HLA loci, with DRB1 alleles showing the most associated TCRs and HLA-C alleles the fewest. Broadly in line with IMGT annotations, most TCR beta V segments showed up in productive rearrangements about 87% or about 30% of the time in an earlier analysis of a few hundred of the donors. A further reported finding was that TCR beta sequences accurately predicted the HLA-A and HLA-B alleles for most subjects in the first cohort. When HLA alleles, especially DR and DQ, strongly co-occurred, attributing TCR associations to individual alleles was difficult. According to the authors, the approach could potentially be generalized to other disease states and immunological phenotypes.

To prepare the library, the immunoSEQ multiplex PCR assay was applied. For the multiplex PCR, a mixture combining 60 forward primers for TCR Vbeta segments and 13 reverse primers for TCR Jbeta segments was used. A multiplex PCR assay on genomic DNA amplified the CDR3 region of rearranged TCR beta genes. On the Illumina HiSeq System, the amplified TCR beta libraries were sequenced as 87-base-pair reads. The authors processed their data as follows. In a later analysis, tens of millions of unique TCR beta chains were counted across the 650 to 750 repertoires, and about 9.9 million of these chains were shared by at least two donors. Raw reads were error-corrected and collapsed into unique sequences with a nearest-neighbor algorithm that merged closely related sequences to remove PCR and sequencing errors. V, D and J gene segments were assigned by aligning CDR3 sequences to IMGT reference sequences. For a sequence to be retained, a match of at least six nucleotides was required to both a V gene segment and a J gene segment. Rearrangements were called productive when the CDR3 lacked stop codons and stayed in frame with V and J; all others were non-productive. Following IMGT convention, CDR3 was defined as the stretch from the second conserved V-encoded cysteine up to the conserved J-encoded phenylalanine. The earlier analysis of 587 of the donors excluded any sequence lacking an unambiguous match to a single V gene segment. An earlier analysis of fewer than 750 of the donors called V segments functional above 56.7% productive rearrangements and segregating when the between-donor standard deviation exceeded 5%. A statistical classification framework was built for diagnosing cytomegalovirus status from the catalog of TCR beta chain sequences. A later analysis assigned V and J genes by comparing TCR nucleotide sequences with IMGT/GENE-DB human TR gene sequences. In a later analysis, CDR3 sequences and most-parsimonious VDJ recombination scenarios were assigned using the TCRdist pipeline. In a later analysis, each TCR beta chain was defined by its CDR3 amino acid sequence together with its V-gene family, and reads lacking a unique V-gene family were excluded. As a way to deal with suspected cross-contamination and a sequencing artifact, a later analysis dropped approximately 570 nucleotide sequences that were highly shared and had low generation probability. For each public chain, a later analysis derived a clonal expansion index from normalized ranks of inferred template counts within each repertoire. Generation probabilities in a later analysis came from a VDJ recombination model fitted to out-of-frame rearrangements, and those results were checked against IGoR. A later analysis scored TCR-TCR, TCR-HLA and TCR-CMV co-occurrence with hypergeometric tests, applying a repertoire-size bias correction to TCR pairs. To estimate false discovery rates, a later analysis permuted the HLA or CMV assignments 20 times. In a later analysis, co-occurring TCRs were grouped using DBSCAN, with TCRdist sequence similarity added in when clustering inside HLA-allele-positive subsets. Repertoires with fewer than 30,000 or more than 120,000 public chains were left out of co-occurrence clustering, as were five repertoires with anomalous nucleotide sharing. TCRdb provides this immuneACCESS table in a form limited to in-frame rearrangements. Some clones are lacking; in checked studies, under half of them reflect an unresolved V gene, and why the rest are absent is not known. V, J and clone size were drawn from that table, and D and trimming were deduced from the DNA. This sample is represented by some 130,000 clones; roughly three quarters of them were singletons. The top ten constitute under 2.5% of the sample.

In total, more than 500 healthy bone marrow donors made up the cohort. At the time of sampling, every cohort member was nominally healthy, though immune exposures that went unrecorded were likely present. The donor tested CMV seronegative and was one of the 352 seronegative cohort members. A peripheral blood sample was collected from each donor, and TCR beta sequencing was performed on peripheral blood mononuclear cells. The Qiagen DNeasy Blood Extraction Kit was used to extract genomic DNA from the blood cell samples. This receptor chain uses TRBV4-1 and TRBJ2-7, with the D gene uncertain. The receptor comes from a man aged 25 to 40 in good health and CMV-seronegative. Material for sequencing was PBMCs. The nucleotide sequence reads as follows: TGCGCCAGCAGCCAAGATTTGAGCTACGAGCAGTACTTC. Its protein reads: CASSQDLSYEQYF.